This T cell receptor (beta chain) is from a study of naive and memory T cell subsets. The beta constant-region primer was an equimolar mix of two oligonucleotides covering TRBC1 and TRBC2. Four rounds of PCR amplified the ligated cDNA using nested alpha and beta constant-region primers plus SP2. TCRdb itself ran the UMI-ligation and nested PCR reads through MiXCR, one entry per CDR3 protein. The sample has about 120,000 distinct CDR3 sequences, 30% to 45% seen once. This clonotype was recorded a few times. Its antigen is not identified. V lost 5 bases and J lost 5; bases outside the gene matches: 9. Germline CDR1 and CDR2: SEHNR and FQNEAQ (reference sequence). The CDR3 loop spans 14 amino acids. Findings and caveats of the study: TCR abundance followed a power law differing between naive and memory subsets.

The TCR comes from a human donor in good health. This chain connects TRBV7-9 to TRBJ2-7; 7 nucleotides agree with TRBD2. Sequencing was carried out using central memory CD4+ T cells from blood. The CDR3 reads CASSLTGGLDEQYF. The CDR3, as DNA: TGTGCCAGCAGCCTCACGGGAGGACTGGACGAGCAGTACTTC.